The 20 T cell receptor beta chains below come from one sample, sequenced in a study of CD8 T cells in Susac syndrome. A quantity of about 0.45 to 1 ug RNA underwent reverse transcription using random hexamers. TCRdb recomputed calls from the immunoSEQ multiplex PCR reads with MiXCR, one row per CDR3 protein. The top ten clones hold about 0.5% of a sample with around 45,000 distinct CDR3 sequences, 93% of them seen once. The specimen sequenced was CD8+ T cells from PBMCs. These receptors were taken from a human donor in good health.

J is TRBJ2-4 and V is TRBV20-1; TRBD2 aligns across 7 bases. There are 17 residues in the CDR3. CDR1 and CDR2 (germline): DFQATT, SNEGSKA (reference sequence). Losses at the gene ends were 2 bases for V and 8 bases for J; bases not matched to a gene: 18. CDR3: CSARTHLSGSGVDIQYF. The CDR3 nucleotides read TGCAGTGCTAGAACCCACCTCAGTGGGAGCGGGGTAGACATTCAGTACTTC.

CDR3 loop: CASSGVRKGTDTQYF. Written as DNA, the CDR3 is TGTGCCAGCTCAGGGGTTAGAAAAGGCACAGATACGCAGTATTTT. This chain links TRBV18 with TRBJ2-3; D remains ambiguous. Germline CDR1 reads KGHSH; CDR2 reads LQKENI. The CDR3 consists of 15 residues. The V and J ends lost 5 bases and 1 base respectively, with 13 bases between them.

The chain is built from TRBV4-2 and TRBJ2-2, with D unresolved. The CDR3 runs 14 residues. Trimming removed 4 bases at V and 0 bases at J, with 6 bases between. Germline V gene data show CDR1 as LGHNA and CDR2 as YNFKEQ. Here the CDR3 reads CASSPTANTGELFF. The CDR3 DNA is TGTGCCAGCAGCCCGACGGCGAACACCGGGGAGCTGTTTTTT.

The chain joins TRBV20-1 to TRBJ1-1, with D possibly TRBD1 on 6 matching bases. The CDR3 totals 13 residues. V gave up 6 bases and J gave up 5 bases, with 16 bases separating them. Per the germline V gene, CDR1 is DFQATT and CDR2 is SNEGSKA (reference sequence). CDR3 nucleotides: TGCAGTGCACTAACAGGGAGAGATACTGAAGCTTTCTTT. Protein sequence: CSALTGRDTEAFF.

The chain links TRBV20-1 to TRBJ2-3, with 9 bases lining up with TRBD2. V was pared by 3 bases and J by 4 bases, with 5 bases of the junction left unmatched. Germline CDR1 reads DFQATT; CDR2 reads SNEGSKA (reference sequence). CDR3 length equals 14 residues. The chain's CDR3 is CSASLAGGADTQYF. The DNA of the CDR3 is TGCAGTGCTAGTTTGGCGGGAGGGGCAGATACGCAGTATTTT.

This sequence joins TRBV19 and TRBJ1-1, with 7 positions matching TRBD1. This CDR3 region has 13 residues. J gave up 6 bases and V 1 base, and 2 bases lay outside the gene matches. Germline V gives CDR1 LNHDA, CDR2 SQIVND (reference sequence). CDR3 nucleotide sequence: TGTGCCAGTAGTATAGCCGGGACAGCTGAAGCTTTCTTT. This translates into CASSIAGTAEAFF.

The V gene is TRBV29-1, the J gene TRBJ2-3; possible D gene TRBD1, 5 bases. V lost 0 bases and J 6 bases, leaving 10 bases between the germline ends. This CDR3 has 13 residues. Per the germline V gene, CDR1 is SQVTM and CDR2 is ANQGSEA. The CDR3 reads CSVEDSPGDTQYF. Here the CDR3 DNA reads TGCAGCGTTGAAGATTCCCCAGGGGATACGCAGTATTTT.

The chain has TRBV12-3 or TRBV12-4 and TRBJ1-6; possibly TRBD1 for D (6 bases). The CDR3 length is 13 residues. V lost 6 bases and J lost 6, with 9 bases in between. As DNA, the CDR3 is TGTGCCAGCAGCCCAGGGGTTAATTCACCCCTCCACTTT. It yields the protein CASSPGVNSPLHF.

This clonotype has a single count. The chain has TRBV7-9 and TRBJ2-5; D is perhaps TRBD1 (6 bases). In germline, CDR1 is SEHNR, CDR2 FQNEAQ (reference sequence). The CDR3 length is 14 residues. Between the trimmed V and J ends, which lost 4 bases and 3 bases, there was a span of 12 bases. Here the CDR3 reads CASSSPAGEETQYF. For the CDR3, the DNA is TGTGCCAGCAGCTCGCCGGCAGGGGAAGAGACCCAGTACTTC.

This clonotype was counted between two and nine times. This rearrangement joins TRBV11-2 to TRBJ2-3; no definite D call. This CDR3 contains 15 residues. V was clipped by 1 base and J by 0 bases, with 8 bases between them. The germline CDR1 and CDR2 sequences are SGHAT and FQNNGV. The CDR3 DNA sequence: TGTGCCAGCAGCTTAGGAGCCTTAAGCACAGATACGCAGTATTTT. This codes for CASSLGALSTDTQYF.

The count of this clonotype is one. CDR3 nucleotides: TGTGCCAGCAGTCAACCGGGACAAGTC. Its translation is CASSQPGQV. V usage is TRBV21-1 and J usage is TRBJ2-7; the D call of TRBD1 is as the table states it, not checked on the DNA. TRBV21-1 is deemed a pseudogene. The CDR3 is 9 residues long.

The count of this clonotype is one. The chain is built from TRBV28 and TRBJ2-4; 15 bases line up with TRBD2. Trimming removed 3 bases from V and 3 bases from J; junction bases left unmatched: 9. Germline V CDR1 and CDR2: MDHEN, SYDVKM. The length of the CDR3 is 19 residues. The CDR3 sequence is CASSFGLAGGSRDKNIQYF. Here the CDR3 DNA reads TGTGCCAGCAGTTTTGGACTAGCGGGAGGGTCGCGGGACAAAAACATTCAGTACTTC.

This clonotype was counted once. This chain links TRBV12-3 or TRBV12-4 with TRBJ2-1; no clear D gene. V was shortened by 2 bases and J by 6 bases, with 11 bases between the two germline ends. This CDR3 spans 14 amino acids. The CDR3 DNA reads TGTGCCAGCAGTTTACTCTTTGGAAGCAATGAGCAGTTCTTC. This codes for CASSLLFGSNEQFF.

This chain joins TRBV15 and TRBJ2-7; 11 bases fit TRBD2. Losses at the gene ends were 3 bases for V and 3 bases for J; bases not matched to a gene: 4. The length of the CDR3 is 15 residues. Germline assignment: CDR1 LNHNV and CDR2 YYDKDF (reference sequence). CDR3 protein: CATSSTSGSLYEQYF. CDR3 nucleotide sequence: TGTGCCACCAGCAGTACTAGCGGGAGCCTCTACGAGCAGTACTTC. The complete variable domain, with remaining parts taken from reference TRBV15 and TRBJ2-7, reads DAMVIQNPRYQVTQFGKPVTLSCSQTLNHNVMYWYQQKSSQAPKLLFHYYDKDFNNEADTPDNFQSRRPNTSFCFLDIRSPGLGDTAMYLCATSSTSGSLYEQYFGPGTRLTVT.

This clonotype was seen only once. This rearrangement joins TRBV27 to TRBJ2-1; TRBD1 matches at 7 bases. The CDR3 is made up of 12 amino acids. Per germline, CDR1 MNHEY and CDR2 SMNVEV (reference sequence). The V segment lost 5 bases and the J segment 9 bases; nucleotides outside the gene matches: 4. The CDR3 DNA follows: TGTGCCAGCAGTAGACAGGGTACTGAGCAGTTCTTC. Encoded protein: CASSRQGTEQFF.

This clonotype was seen only a few times. DNA of the CDR3: TGTGCCAGCAGAGATAGCACAGATACGCAGTATTTT. Amino acids: CASRDSTDTQYF. The chain recombines TRBV9 with TRBJ2-3, with no clear D. Deletions cut 5 bases from V and 0 bases from J, with 4 bases between. Germline V gives CDR1 SGDLS, CDR2 YYNGEE. The CDR3 runs 12 residues.

The chain carries TRBV7-9 and TRBJ2-7; D ambiguous. Looked up from germline, CDR1 is SEHNR and CDR2 is FQNEAQ (reference sequence). Trimming stripped 1 base from V and 2 bases from J, with 9 bases between. The CDR3 extends over 14 amino acids. The CDR3 here is CASSLVPNPYEQYF. Written as DNA, the CDR3 is TGTGCCAGCAGCTTAGTCCCGAATCCCTACGAGCAGTACTTC.

The rearrangement uses TRBV2 and TRBJ1-2, with unresolved D. The germline V and J ends were trimmed by 2 bases and 4 bases, with 8 bases remaining between them. The germline V gene has CDR1 SNHLY and CDR2 FYNNEI. This CDR3 comprises 13 residues. CDR3 amino acids: CASSENTGYGYTF. CDR3 nucleotides: TGTGCCAGCAGTGAAAATACTGGCTATGGCTACACCTTC.

The chain employs TRBV11-2 and TRBJ2-5, with 12 nucleotides matching TRBD2. Germline V CDR1 and CDR2: SGHAT, FQNNGV. V gave up 5 bases and J gave up 5 bases; unmatched junction bases: 6. This CDR3 has 15 residues. CDR3 DNA: TGTGCCAGCAGCCTTCTAGCGGGAGGGTTGGAGACCCAGTACTTC. Encoded protein: CASSLLAGGLETQYF.

This chain connects TRBV12-3 or TRBV12-4 to TRBJ1-1; D not resolved. Trimming took 3 bases from V and 0 from J, leaving 8 bases between them. The CDR3 is 14 residues long. CDR3 in amino acids: CASSFRGLNTEAFF. The DNA for the CDR3 is TGTGCCAGCAGTTTTCGAGGCCTGAACACTGAAGCTTTCTTT.